The clone carrying this T cell receptor (beta chain) was observed many times. Its specificity is not known. This sample stems from a study of neurological immune-mediated disorders. Study-level results: Private repertoires in all groups were suggested, as expanded clones shared no CDR3 amino acid sequences across subjects.

Each TCR transcript was tagged with a 10-nucleotide random UMI during 5'RACE. A single record per CDR3 protein comes from TCRdb applying MiXCR to the 5' RACE reads. The data show roughly 39,000 distinct CDR3 sequences, with more than 4.5% seen just once and around 9% held by the top ten. There were 850,000 to 1,000,000 CD4+ or CD8+ T cells used in the sorted libraries. The ends were cut back, 6 bases at V and 7 bases at J, with 16 bases in the middle. CDR1 and CDR2 (germline): KGHSH, LQKENI. The CDR3 sequence is 14 residues long. Sequences were obtained from CD4+ T cells from blood. This sequence was found in a man aged 18 to 29 in good health. V gene TRBV18 combines with J gene TRBJ2-4; the D gene is possibly TRBD2 (6 bases). DNA of the CDR3: TGTGCCAGCTCCAGATCGCGGGACGAGAACATTCAGTACTTC. The encoded protein is CASSRSRDENIQYF.